These T cell receptor beta chains were read from a single sample in a study of blood T cell repertoires in COVID-19. Assay used: immunoSEQ multiplex PCR; TCRdb lists only in-frame clones, some missing. The table lists over 250,000 clones, around 91% of them singletons. Sequencing used PBMCs or T cells enriched from blood (not recorded which). Receptor source: a young woman who had recovered from COVID-19. The CDR3 runs from the conserved cysteine through the conserved F or W. The order of the fields is D gene, J gene, V gene, clone size, CDR3 protein, CDR3 DNA. D genes are given only for firm matches. A row's size may be missing; if present it is once, few, many or a size class.

D gene: NA
J gene: TRBJ1-3
V gene: TRBV3-1/TRBV3-2
clone size: NA
CDR3 protein: CASSPPGQGSGNTIYF
CDR3 DNA: TGTGCCAGCAGCCCTCCCGGGCAGGGATCTGGAAACACCATATATTTT

D gene: NA
J gene: TRBJ2-7
V gene: TRBV18
clone size: NA
CDR3 protein: CASSPPKQGPSSYEQYF
CDR3 DNA: TGTGCCAGCTCACCACCTAAACAGGGCCCTAGCTCCTACGAGCAGTACTTC

D gene: NA
J gene: TRBJ1-1
V gene: TRBV5-1
clone size: NA
CDR3 protein: CASSPPDGGTEAFF
CDR3 DNA: TGCGCCAGCAGCCCGCCGGACGGGGGGACTGAAGCTTTCTTT

D gene: NA
J gene: TRBJ1-5
V gene: TRBV2
clone size: NA
CDR3 protein: CASGLLGQPQHF
CDR3 DNA: TGTGCCAGCGGACTACTCGGACAGCCCCAGCATTTT

D gene: NA
J gene: TRBJ1-1
V gene: TRBV12-3/TRBV12-4
clone size: NA
CDR3 protein: CASSLTVNTEAFF
CDR3 DNA: TGTGCCAGCAGTTTGACAGTGAACACTGAAGCTTTCTTT

D gene: NA
J gene: TRBJ1-2
V gene: TRBV9
clone size: NA
CDR3 protein: CATSSLAYGYTF
CDR3 DNA: TGTGCCACCTCCAGTTTGGCCTATGGCTACACCTTC

D gene: NA
J gene: TRBJ1-2
V gene: TRBV3-1/TRBV3-2
clone size: NA
CDR3 protein: CASSETLGGNYGYTF
CDR3 DNA: TGTGCCAGCAGCGAAACCCTTGGGGGGAACTATGGCTACACCTTC

D gene: TRBD1
J gene: TRBJ1-1
V gene: TRBV4-1
clone size: few
CDR3 protein: CASSLTGDDTEAFF
CDR3 DNA: TGCGCCAGCAGCCTAACAGGGGACGACACTGAAGCTTTCTTT

D gene: NA
J gene: TRBJ2-2
V gene: TRBV19
clone size: NA
CDR3 protein: CASSMRGAGTGELFF
CDR3 DNA: TGTGCCAGTAGTATGCGGGGCGCGGGTACCGGGGAGCTGTTTTTT

D gene: TRBD1
J gene: TRBJ1-2
V gene: TRBV7-2
clone size: NA
CDR3 protein: CASSTDNGQVYGYTF
CDR3 DNA: TGTGCCAGCAGCACTGATAATGGACAGGTCTATGGCTACACCTTC

D gene: NA
J gene: TRBJ1-1
V gene: TRBV18
clone size: NA
CDR3 protein: CASSPPARTEAFF
CDR3 DNA: TGTGCCAGCTCACCACCCGCCAGGACTGAAGCTTTCTTT

D gene: NA
J gene: TRBJ2-2
V gene: TRBV19
clone size: NA
CDR3 protein: CASSILPLFTGELFF
CDR3 DNA: TGTGCCAGTAGTATCCTCCCACTGTTCACCGGGGAGCTGTTTTTT

D gene: NA
J gene: TRBJ1-6
V gene: TRBV19
clone size: NA
CDR3 protein: CASSIFGRPDYNSPLHF
CDR3 DNA: TGTGCCAGTAGTATATTTGGGCGCCCCGATTATAATTCACCCCTCCACTTT